The rows below give T cell receptor beta chains drawn from one sample of a study of technical replicates of blood from several donors. Clones were sequenced by immunoSEQ multiplex PCR, and TCRdb holds only the in-frame ones, with some missing. The data show 80,000 to 90,000 clones, with around 94% seen just once and roughly 0.23% held by the top ten. What was sequenced was T cells isolated from PBMCs. The receptors come from a human donor in good health. The CDR3 runs from the conserved cysteine through the conserved F or W. D genes are given only for firm matches. Clone size is stated in some rows and not others, as once, few, many or a class when expanded.

v_call,j_call,clone_size,d_call,cdr3_aa,cdr3_nt
TRBV28,TRBJ1-2,.,.,CASSVPLGRNGYTF,TGTGCCAGCAGCGTCCCCTTGGGGCGAAATGGCTACACCTTC
TRBV10-1,TRBJ2-2,.,.,CASSEDQGLATNTGELFF,TGCGCCAGCAGTGAGGATCAGGGTCTCGCGACGAACACCGGGGAGCTGTTTTTT
TRBV7-9,TRBJ2-3,once,TRBD1,CASSLTGVTDTQYF,TGTGCCAGCAGCTTAACAGGGGTAACAGATACGCAGTATTTT
TRBV15,TRBJ2-1,.,TRBD2,CATSRDRRGGHNEQFF,TGTGCCACCAGCAGAGATCGGCGGGGGGGCCACAATGAGCAGTTCTTC
TRBV5-4,TRBJ2-3,.,.,CASSPSSTDTQYF,TGTGCCAGCAGCCCGTCTAGCACAGATACGCAGTATTTT
TRBV5-1,TRBJ2-3,.,.,CASSPSTTRTDTQYF,TGCGCCAGCAGCCCCTCAACTACTCGCACAGATACGCAGTATTTT
TRBV6-1,TRBJ1-5,once,TRBD1,CASSGTEVVNQPQHF,TGTGCCAGCAGCGGGACAGAGGTGGTCAATCAGCCCCAGCATTTT
TRBV27,TRBJ2-7,.,TRBD2,CASSSWLAGSYEQYF,TGTGCCAGCAGTTCCTGGCTAGCGGGATCCTACGAGCAGTACTTC
TRBV10-3,TRBJ1-1,.,TRBD1,CAIMDRGRNQNTEAFF,TGTGCCATCATGGACAGGGGGCGGAACCAGAACACTGAAGCTTTCTTT
TRBV6-5,TRBJ2-7,once,TRBD2,CASTSFGGAYEQYF,TGTGCCAGTACATCCTTCGGGGGGGCCTACGAGCAGTACTTC
TRBV5-6,TRBJ1-5,once,TRBD1,CASSLGRDRGFGQPQHF,TGTGCCAGCAGCTTGGGCCGAGACAGGGGCTTCGGTCAGCCCCAGCATTTT
TRBV29-1,TRBJ1-1,few,.,CSVRGYDTEAFF,TGCAGCGTTCGGGGTTATGACACTGAAGCTTTCTTT
TRBV9,TRBJ1-6,.,.,CASSANPQASPLHF,TGTGCCAGCAGCGCTAATCCACAGGCTTCACCCCTCCACTTT
TRBV5-4,TRBJ2-1,.,TRBD2,CASSPRTSGGTNEQFF,TGTGCCAGCAGCCCCCGGACTAGCGGGGGGACTAATGAGCAGTTCTTC
TRBV7-2,TRBJ2-2,.,TRBD1,CASSLAGTASKIANTGELFF,TGTGCCAGCAGCTTAGCGGGGACAGCCTCTAAAATCGCGAACACCGGGGAGCTGTTTTTT
TRBV5-6,TRBJ1-4,.,.,CASSLGTHRGRELFF,TGTGCCAGCAGCTTGGGAACCCATCGAGGAAGAGAACTGTTTTTT
TRBV27,TRBJ1-4,.,TRBD1,CASSLGRNWFYRGNEKLFF,TGTGCCAGCAGTTTAGGGAGGAATTGGTTCTACAGGGGAAATGAAAAACTGTTTTTT
TRBV10-1,TRBJ1-6,few,.,CASSESGQNSPLHF,TGCGCCAGCAGTGAGTCGGGGCAGAATTCACCCCTCCACTTT
TRBV27,TRBJ2-7,.,TRBD1,CASSRQGSSYEQYF,TGTGCCAGCAGCCGACAGGGGAGCTCCTACGAGCAGTACTTC
TRBV30,TRBJ2-7,few,TRBD1,CAWNRDRDYEQYF,TGTGCCTGGAACCGGGACAGGGACTACGAGCAGTACTTC
TRBV6-6,TRBJ1-2,.,.,CASSYLVGHNYGYTF,TGTGCCAGCAGTTACCTCGTGGGGCATAACTATGGCTACACCTTC
TRBV5-1,TRBJ2-1,.,TRBD2,CASSLRAGTSGNNEQFF,TGCGCCAGCAGCTTGCGGGCCGGGACTAGCGGAAACAATGAGCAGTTCTTC
TRBV18,TRBJ2-7,.,TRBD2,CASCAGTSGTMVEQYF,TGTGCCAGCTGCGCGGGGACTAGCGGGACCATGGTAGAGCAGTACTTC
TRBV6-1,TRBJ2-5,.,.,CASSEGAYETQYF,TGTGCCAGCAGTGAGGGGGCCTACGAGACCCAGTACTTC
TRBV27,TRBJ2-7,.,TRBD2,CASSLARGGPSYEQYF,TGTGCCAGCAGTCTGGCTCGCGGGGGGCCCTCCTACGAGCAGTACTTC
TRBV7-6,TRBJ1-5,once,.,CASSLVTGWDQPQHF,TGTGCCAGCAGCTTAGTCACAGGGTGGGATCAGCCCCAGCATTTT
TRBV9,TRBJ2-2,.,.,CASSVEGSETGELFF,TGTGCCAGCAGCGTGGAGGGAAGTGAGACCGGGGAGCTGTTTTTT
TRBV5-6,TRBJ1-2,.,TRBD1,CASSSIGWGQGEVGYGYTF,TGTGCCAGCAGTTCCATTGGTTGGGGACAGGGGGAAGTCGGCTATGGCTACACCTTC
TRBV6-1,TRBJ1-1,.,.,CASSEVGGKSEAFF,TGTGCCAGCAGTGAAGTCGGGGGGAAATCTGAAGCTTTCTTT
TRBV10-3,TRBJ1-1,.,TRBD1,CANRDREEVNTEAFF,TGTGCCAACCGGGACAGGGAAGAGGTGAACACTGAAGCTTTCTTT
TRBV28,TRBJ2-1,.,TRBD2,CASSQGLAGVFSYNEQFF,TGTGCCAGCAGTCAAGGACTAGCGGGAGTATTTTCCTACAATGAGCAGTTCTTC
TRBV28,TRBJ1-2,.,.,CASISGGGTYGYTF,TGTGCCAGCATATCGGGAGGGGGGACCTATGGCTACACCTTC
TRBV6-4,TRBJ2-2,.,TRBD1,CASSEDRDRIGGELFF,TGTGCCAGCAGTGAGGACAGGGATAGAATAGGGGGGGAGCTGTTTTTT
TRBV6-1,TRBJ2-1,.,TRBD2,CASSERPSGGGKMFF,TGTGCCAGCAGTGAACGTCCCAGCGGGGGGGGAAAAATGTTCTTC
TRBV12-2,TRBJ2-1,.,.,CASRLAGRGLHNEQFF,TGTGCAAGTCGCTTAGCGGGCAGGGGGCTCCACAATGAGCAGTTCTTC
TRBV5-1,TRBJ2-2,.,.,CASSLTLVEYTGELFF,TGCGCCAGCAGCTTGACCCTAGTGGAGTACACCGGGGAGCTGTTTTTT
TRBV7-9,TRBJ2-7,.,.,CASSSTAYEQYF,TGTGCCAGCAGCTCGACAGCCTACGAGCAGTACTTC
TRBV6-4,TRBJ2-2,once,TRBD1,CASSDSGQGVAGELFF,TGTGCCAGCAGTGACTCGGGACAGGGGGTGGCCGGGGAGCTGTTTTTT
TRBV29-1,TRBJ1-1,.,.,CSVGGAVNTEAFF,TGCAGCGTGGGAGGTGCGGTGAACACTGAAGCTTTCTTT
TRBV7-9,TRBJ2-4,once,TRBD2,CASRSGGTSLAKNIQYF,TGTGCCAGCAGATCGGGGGGGACAAGTCTAGCCAAAAACATTCAGTACTTC
TRBV28,TRBJ2-7,.,.,CASSFQNYEQYF,TGTGCCAGCAGTTTTCAGAACTACGAGCAGTACTTC
TRBV10-1,TRBJ2-3,.,.,CASSDRGVGPDTQYF,TGCGCCAGCAGTGATCGCGGCGTAGGCCCAGATACGCAGTATTTT
TRBV4-1,TRBJ1-2,once,.,CASSQVIGSGTNYGYTF,TGCGCCAGCAGCCAAGTTATTGGGTCCGGGACTAACTATGGCTACACCTTC
TRBV4-2,TRBJ2-5,.,.,CASSQVGGLETQYF,TGTGCCAGCAGCCAAGTCGGCGGCTTAGAGACCCAGTACTTC
TRBV27,TRBJ2-7,.,TRBD1,CASSLRTGGSYEQYF,TGTGCCAGCAGTTTACGGACAGGGGGGTCCTACGAGCAGTACTTC
TRBV1,TRBJ2-1,.,.,CTSSQGRTSSSYNEQFF,TGCACCAGCAGCCAGGGAAGGACTAGCTCATCCTACAATGAGCAGTTCTTC
TRBV6-5,TRBJ1-1,.,.,CASSYSYEGNTEAFF,TGTGCCAGCAGTTACTCGTACGAGGGGAACACTGAAGCTTTCTTT
TRBV11-2,TRBJ2-7,.,.,CASSLLGAGEQYF,TGTGCCAGCAGCTTACTCGGGGCGGGGGAGCAGTACTTC
TRBV5-1,TRBJ2-7,.,.,CASSLGWERDEQYF,TGCGCCAGCAGCTTAGGATGGGAGCGGGACGAGCAGTACTTC
TRBV28,TRBJ2-7,.,TRBD2,CASSPVLAGEQYF,TGTGCCAGCAGCCCGGTTCTAGCGGGGGAGCAGTACTTC
TRBV29-1,TRBJ2-5,.,.,CSVAFRAQETQYF,TGCAGCGTTGCATTCCGCGCACAAGAGACCCAGTACTTC